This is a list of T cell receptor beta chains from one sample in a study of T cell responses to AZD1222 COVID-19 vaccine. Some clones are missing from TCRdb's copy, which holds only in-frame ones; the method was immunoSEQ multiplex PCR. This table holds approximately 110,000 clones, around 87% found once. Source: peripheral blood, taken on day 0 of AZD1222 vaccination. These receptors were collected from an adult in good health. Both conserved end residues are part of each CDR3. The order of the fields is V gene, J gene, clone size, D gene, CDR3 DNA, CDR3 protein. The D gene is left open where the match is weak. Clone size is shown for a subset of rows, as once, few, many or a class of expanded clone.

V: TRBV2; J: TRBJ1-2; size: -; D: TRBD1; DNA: TGTGCCAGCAGGGGGACAGCGGGCCTCTATGGCTACACCTTC; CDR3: CASRGTAGLYGYTF
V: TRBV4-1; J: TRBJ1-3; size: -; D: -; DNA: TGCGCCAGCAGCCAAGGAGTCCCACTCTCTGGAAACACCATATATTTT; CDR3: CASSQGVPLSGNTIYF
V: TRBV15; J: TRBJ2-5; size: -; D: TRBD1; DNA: TGTGCCACCAGCAGAGATAATTCAGTTCTACAGGGGGATTTAGAGACCCAGTACTTC; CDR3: CATSRDNSVLQGDLETQYF
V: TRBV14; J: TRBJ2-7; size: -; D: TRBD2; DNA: TGTGCCAGCAGCCACGGTAAAGGACTAGCGGCTCTCTACGAGCAGTACTTC; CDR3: CASSHGKGLAALYEQYF
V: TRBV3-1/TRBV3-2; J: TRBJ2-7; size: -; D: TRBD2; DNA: TGTGCCAGCAGCCAAATAGCGGGGGGGCCACTGTACTTC; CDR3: CASSQIAGGPLYF
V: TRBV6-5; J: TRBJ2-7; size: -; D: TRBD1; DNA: TGTGCCAGCAGTTACTCGGGGACAGGTTCCTACGAGCAGTACTTC; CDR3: CASSYSGTGSYEQYF
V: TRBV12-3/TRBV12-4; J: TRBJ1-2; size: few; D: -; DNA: TGTGCCAGCAGTCCCGCACCGAACTATGGCTACACCTTC; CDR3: CASSPAPNYGYTF
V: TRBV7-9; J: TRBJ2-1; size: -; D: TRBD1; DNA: TGTGCCAGCAGCTCAAGGGGACAGAACAATGAGCAGTTCTTC; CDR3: CASSSRGQNNEQFF
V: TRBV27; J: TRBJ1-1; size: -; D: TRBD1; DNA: TGTGCCAGCAAACTGACAGGGGGCACTGAAGCTTTCTTT; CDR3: CASKLTGGTEAFF
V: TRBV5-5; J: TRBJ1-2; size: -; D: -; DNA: TGTGCCAGCAGCCCTAGGACGACTCTAGGTGACTATGGCTACACCTTC; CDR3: CASSPRTTLGDYGYTF
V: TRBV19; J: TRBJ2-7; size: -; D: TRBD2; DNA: TGTGCCAGTAGTATTGGAAGCGGGGGATCCTACGAGCAGTACTTC; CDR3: CASSIGSGGSYEQYF
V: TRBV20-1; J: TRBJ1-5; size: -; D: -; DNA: TGCAGTGCTAGTAACGGCAATCAGCCCCAGCATTTT; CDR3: CSASNGNQPQHF
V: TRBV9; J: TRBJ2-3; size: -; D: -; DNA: TGTGCCAGCAGCGCGGGCGGCACAGATACGCAGTATTTT; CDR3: CASSAGGTDTQYF
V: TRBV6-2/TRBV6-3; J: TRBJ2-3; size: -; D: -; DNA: TGTGCCAGCAGTCCCGACCCCACAGATACGCAGTATTTT; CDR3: CASSPDPTDTQYF
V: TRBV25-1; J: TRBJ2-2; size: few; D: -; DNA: TGTGCCAGCACAGACGGGGGCGGGGAGCTGTTTTTT; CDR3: CASTDGGGELFF
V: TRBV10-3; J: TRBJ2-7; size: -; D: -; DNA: TGTGCCATCAGTGCAGTAAGCTCCTACGAGCAGTACTTC; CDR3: CAISAVSSYEQYF
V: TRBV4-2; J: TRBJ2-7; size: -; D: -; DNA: TGTGCCAGCAGCCAAGCACGTCCTTACGAGCAGTACTTC; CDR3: CASSQARPYEQYF
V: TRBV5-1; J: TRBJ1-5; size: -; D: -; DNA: TGCGCCAGCAGCCCTCAGGGAGACCATCAGCCCCAGCATTTT; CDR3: CASSPQGDHQPQHF
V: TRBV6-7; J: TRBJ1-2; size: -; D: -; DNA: TGTGCCAGCAGTACCTGGACACCCAACTATGGCTACACCTTC; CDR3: CASSTWTPNYGYTF
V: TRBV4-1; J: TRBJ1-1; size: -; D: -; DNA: TGCGCCAGCAGGCGCGTCGGGGGAATGAACACTGAAGCTTTCTTT; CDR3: CASRRVGGMNTEAFF
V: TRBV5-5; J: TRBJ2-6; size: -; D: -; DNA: TGTGCCAGCAGCTTGTTCGGGCAGACGAGCTCTGGGGCCAACGTCCTGACTTTC; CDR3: CASSLFGQTSSGANVLTF
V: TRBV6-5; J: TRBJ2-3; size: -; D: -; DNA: TGTGCCAGCAAAGTTGGGGGTTGGGTAGATACGCAGTATTTT; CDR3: CASKVGGWVDTQYF
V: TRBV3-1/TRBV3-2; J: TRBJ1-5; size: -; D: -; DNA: TGTGCCAGCAGCCAAGGTCTCAATAGCAATCAGCCCCAGCATTTT; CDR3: CASSQGLNSNQPQHF
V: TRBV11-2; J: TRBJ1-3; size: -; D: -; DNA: TGTGCCAGCAGCTTAGAACGGCTCCCTTCTGGAAACACCATATATTTT; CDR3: CASSLERLPSGNTIYF
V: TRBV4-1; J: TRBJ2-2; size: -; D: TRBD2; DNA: TGCGCCAGCAGCCATCTTAGCGGGGGGCCCACCGGGGAGCTGTTTTTT; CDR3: CASSHLSGGPTGELFF
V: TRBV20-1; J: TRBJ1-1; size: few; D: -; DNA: TGCAGTGCACTCAGGGGCGCTGAAGCTTTCTTT; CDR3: CSALRGAEAFF
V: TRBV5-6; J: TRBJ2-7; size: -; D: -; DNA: TGTGCCAGCAGCTCGAGAAGCCCCGAGCAGTACTTC; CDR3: CASSSRSPEQYF
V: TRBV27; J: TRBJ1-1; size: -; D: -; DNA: TGTGCCAGCAGTTTAGGTAGGAACACTGAAGCTTTCTTT; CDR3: CASSLGRNTEAFF
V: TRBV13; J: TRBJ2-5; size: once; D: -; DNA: TGTGCCAGCAGCTTAGGAATGGGTTGGCAGGAGACCCAGTACTTC; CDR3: CASSLGMGWQETQYF
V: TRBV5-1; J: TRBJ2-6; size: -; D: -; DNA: TGCGCCAGCAGCCCAGGGGTCTCTGGGGCCAACGTCCTGACTTTC; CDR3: CASSPGVSGANVLTF
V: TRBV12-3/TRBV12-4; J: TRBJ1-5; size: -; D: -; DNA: TGTGCCAGCACCTCCGGGCCGGGTCAGCCCCAGCATTTT; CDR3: CASTSGPGQPQHF
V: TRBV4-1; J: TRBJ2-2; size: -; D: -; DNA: TGCGCCAGCAGCCTCATGCCGGGATTTAACACCGGGGAGCTGTTTTTT; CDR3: CASSLMPGFNTGELFF
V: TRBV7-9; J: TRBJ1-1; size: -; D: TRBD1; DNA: TGTGCCAGCAGTAAACAGGGGGCGAGGACTGAAGCTTTCTTT; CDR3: CASSKQGARTEAFF
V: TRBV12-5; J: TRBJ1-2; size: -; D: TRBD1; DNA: TGTGCTAGTGGTTTTGGACAGGGGGAAGGCTACACCTTC; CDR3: CASGFGQGEGYTF
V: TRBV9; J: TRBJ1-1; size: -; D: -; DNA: TGTGCCAGCGGAGAAAACACTGAAGCTTTCTTT; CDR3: CASGENTEAFF
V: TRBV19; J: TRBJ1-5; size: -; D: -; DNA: TGTGCCAGTATAAAGGGTTATGGCAATCAGCCCCAGCATTTT; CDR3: CASIKGYGNQPQHF
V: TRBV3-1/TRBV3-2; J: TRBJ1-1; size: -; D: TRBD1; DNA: TGTGCCAGCAGCCCATTGACAGGGAACGCTGAAGCTTTCTTT; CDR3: CASSPLTGNAEAFF
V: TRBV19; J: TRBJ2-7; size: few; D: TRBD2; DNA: TGTGCCAGTAGCCCAATGGGGGGGGACTCCTACGAGCAGTACTTC; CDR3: CASSPMGGDSYEQYF
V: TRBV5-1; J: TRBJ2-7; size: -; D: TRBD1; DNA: TGCGCCAGCAGCTTGGCCCTCGGACAGGGCTACGAGCAGTACTTC; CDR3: CASSLALGQGYEQYF
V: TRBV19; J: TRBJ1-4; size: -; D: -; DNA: TGTGCCAGTAGCCCGTGGGGCGGACTTTATGAAAAACTGTTTTTT; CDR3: CASSPWGGLYEKLFF
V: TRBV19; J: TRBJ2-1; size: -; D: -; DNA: TGTGCCAGTAGTATAGGGGCTGGCTCCTACAATGAGCAGTTCTTC; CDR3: CASSIGAGSYNEQFF
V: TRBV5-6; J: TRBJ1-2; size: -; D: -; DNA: TGTGCCAGCGAAACCGGGAGAAACTATGGCTACACCTTC; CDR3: CASETGRNYGYTF
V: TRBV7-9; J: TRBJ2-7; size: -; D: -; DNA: TGTGCCAGCAAAGGGACCCAGTCCTACGAGCAGTACTTC; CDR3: CASKGTQSYEQYF
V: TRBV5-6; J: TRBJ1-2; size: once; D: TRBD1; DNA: TGTGCCAGCAGCTTAGGGGGCGCGGGCTACACCTTC; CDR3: CASSLGGAGYTF
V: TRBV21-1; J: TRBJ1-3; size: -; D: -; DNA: TGTGCCAGCATCGACAGAACGAGCTCTGGAAACACCATATATTTT; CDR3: CASIDRTSSGNTIYF
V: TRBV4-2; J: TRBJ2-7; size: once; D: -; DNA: TGTGCCAGCAGCCAAAACCCAGGATCCCCTCGGGACGAGCAGTACTTC; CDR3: CASSQNPGSPRDEQYF
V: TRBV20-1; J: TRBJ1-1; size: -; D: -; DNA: TGCAGTGCTAATGGACCGGTGGCTTTCTTT; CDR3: CSANGPVAFF
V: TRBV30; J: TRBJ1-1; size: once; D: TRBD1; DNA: TGTGCCTGGAGGACAGGGCGGACCCTTGAAGCTTTCTTT; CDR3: CAWRTGRTLEAFF
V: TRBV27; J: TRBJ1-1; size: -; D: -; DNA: TGTGCCAGCAGTATGAGGATAGGAGGTGAAGCTTTCTTT; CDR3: CASSMRIGGEAFF
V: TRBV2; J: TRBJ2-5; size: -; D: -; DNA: TGTGCCAGCTCGGCGGGGCTACAAGAGACCCAGTACTTC; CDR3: CASSAGLQETQYF
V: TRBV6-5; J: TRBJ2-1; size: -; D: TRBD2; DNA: TGTGCCAGCAGTTACTCCGGGGGGGCGAGTAGGTTCTTC; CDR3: CASSYSGGASRFF
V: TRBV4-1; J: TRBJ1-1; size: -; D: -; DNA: TGCGCCAGCAGCCTTCTCTGGGCGGAGTACGAAGGGGGAGCTTTCTTT; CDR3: CASSLLWAEYEGGAFF
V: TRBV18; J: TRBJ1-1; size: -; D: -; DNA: TGTGCCAGCTCACCAGGAAGACAGGCGAACACTGAAGCTTTCTTT; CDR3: CASSPGRQANTEAFF
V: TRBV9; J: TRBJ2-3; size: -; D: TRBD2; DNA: TGTGCCAGCAGCGTAGGGACTAGCCGAGATACGCAGTATTTT; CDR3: CASSVGTSRDTQYF